This T cell receptor beta chain emerged from a study of a mutant IDH1 vaccine in newly diagnosed glioma. Study in general: Patients' prior therapy spanned radiotherapy, temozolomide, or both; most underwent both.

Regarding this clone: What it recognizes is unknown.

The time point here: week 23, last vaccination. It was 300 ug of mutant IDH1 20-mer peptide that made up each vaccine dose, given with topical imiquimod. Each of the donors came in with new WHO grade 3 or 4 astrocytomas that were IDH1-mutant and ATRX-lost. This CDR3 comprises 15 residues. The V end lost 2 bases, the J end lost 3 bases, and 13 bases lay between the germline ends. CDR1 is LNHDA and CDR2 is SQIVND in the germline V gene (reference sequence). Sequenced by immunoSEQ multiplex PCR; TCRdb stores in-frame clones only, minus some. The sample carries about 64,000 clones, roughly 84% recorded once.

This chain joins TRBV19 and TRBJ2-5, with a weak D call TRBD2 (5 bases). The sample consisted of PBMCs, taken from a glioma patient whose treatment included an IDH1 peptide vaccine. The TCR sequence derives from a man between 25 and 39 years old with glioma. This CDR3 reads CASSISSWEKETQYF. CDR3 coding DNA: TGTGCCAGTAGTATAAGCTCGTGGGAGAAAGAGACCCAGTACTTC.